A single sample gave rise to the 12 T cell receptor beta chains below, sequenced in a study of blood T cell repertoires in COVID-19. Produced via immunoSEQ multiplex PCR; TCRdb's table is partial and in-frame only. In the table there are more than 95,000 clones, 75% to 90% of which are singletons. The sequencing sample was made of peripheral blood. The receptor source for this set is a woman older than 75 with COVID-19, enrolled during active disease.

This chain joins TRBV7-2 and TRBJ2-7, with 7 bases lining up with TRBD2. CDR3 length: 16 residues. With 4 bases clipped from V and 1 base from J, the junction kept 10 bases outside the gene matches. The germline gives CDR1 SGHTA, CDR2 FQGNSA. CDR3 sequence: CASSSGTSSGSYEQYF. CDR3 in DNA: TGTGCCAGCAGCTCCGGAACCTCTAGCGGTTCCTACGAGCAGTACTTC.

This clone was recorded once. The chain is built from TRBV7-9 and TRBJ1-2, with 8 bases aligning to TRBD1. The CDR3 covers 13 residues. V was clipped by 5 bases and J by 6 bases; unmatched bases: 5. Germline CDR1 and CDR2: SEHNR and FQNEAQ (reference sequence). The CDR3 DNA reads TGTGCCAGCAGCCTGGACAGGGTGGATGGCTACACCTTC. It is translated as CASSLDRVDGYTF.

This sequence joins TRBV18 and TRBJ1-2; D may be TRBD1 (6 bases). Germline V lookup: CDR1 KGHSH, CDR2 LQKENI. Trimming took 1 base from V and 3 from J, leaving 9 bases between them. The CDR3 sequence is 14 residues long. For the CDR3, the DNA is TGTGCCAGCTCACCACTGGACAGTGACTATGGCTACACCTTC. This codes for CASSPLDSDYGYTF.

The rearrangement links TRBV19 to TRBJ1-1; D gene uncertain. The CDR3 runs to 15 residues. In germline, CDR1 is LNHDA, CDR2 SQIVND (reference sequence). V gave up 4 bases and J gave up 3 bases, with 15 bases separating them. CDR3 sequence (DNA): TGTGCCAGTAGTACACTAGAATCCGCGCACACTGAAGCTTTCTTT. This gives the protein CASSTLESAHTEAFF.

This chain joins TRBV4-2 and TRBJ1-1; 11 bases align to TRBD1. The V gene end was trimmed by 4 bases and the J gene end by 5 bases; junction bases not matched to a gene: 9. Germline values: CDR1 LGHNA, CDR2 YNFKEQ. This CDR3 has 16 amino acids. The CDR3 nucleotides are TGTGCCAGCAGCCTCCAGGACAGGGGGCCGGGTACTGAAGCTTTCTTT. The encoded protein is CASSLQDRGPGTEAFF.

In nucleotides, the CDR3 is TGTGCCAGCAGCCTTGACAGGGGTGGCACAGATACGCAGTATTTT. It encodes CASSLDRGGTDTQYF. The rearrangement uses TRBV3-1 (or the pseudogene TRBV3-2) and TRBJ2-3; 8 bases are a match to TRBD1. Germline V CDR1 and CDR2: LGHDT, YNNKEL (reference sequence). The J segment lost 1 base and the V segment lost 4 bases, leaving 4 bases of the junction unmatched. The CDR3 is 15 residues long.

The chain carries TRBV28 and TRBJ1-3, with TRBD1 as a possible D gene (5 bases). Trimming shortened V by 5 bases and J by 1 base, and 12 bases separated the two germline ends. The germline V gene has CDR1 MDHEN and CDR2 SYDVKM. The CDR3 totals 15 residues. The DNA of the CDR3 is TGTGCCAGCAGTCCACAGGTAGCTTCTGGAAACACCATATATTTT. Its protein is CASSPQVASGNTIYF.

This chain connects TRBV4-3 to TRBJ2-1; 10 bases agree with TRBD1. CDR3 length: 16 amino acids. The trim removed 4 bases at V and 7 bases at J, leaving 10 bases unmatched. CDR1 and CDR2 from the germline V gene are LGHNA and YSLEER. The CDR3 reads CASSPRQGAGVNEQFF. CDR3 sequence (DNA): TGCGCCAGCAGCCCGAGACAGGGGGCGGGGGTAAATGAGCAGTTCTTC.

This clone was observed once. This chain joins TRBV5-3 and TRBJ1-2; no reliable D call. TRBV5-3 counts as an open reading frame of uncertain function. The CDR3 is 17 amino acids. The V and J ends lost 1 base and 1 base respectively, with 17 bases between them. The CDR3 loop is CARSLTYIRGVNYGYTF. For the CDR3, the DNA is TGTGCCAGAAGCTTGACCTATATCAGAGGCGTTAACTATGGCTACACCTTC.

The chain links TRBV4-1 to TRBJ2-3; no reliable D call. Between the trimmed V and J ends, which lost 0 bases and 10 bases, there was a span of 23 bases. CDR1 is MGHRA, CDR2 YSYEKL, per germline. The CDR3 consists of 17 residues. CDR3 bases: TGCGCCAGCAGCCAAGATGGCACCCTCCTCAATCCCCATGCGCAGTATTTT. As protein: CASSQDGTLLNPHAQYF.

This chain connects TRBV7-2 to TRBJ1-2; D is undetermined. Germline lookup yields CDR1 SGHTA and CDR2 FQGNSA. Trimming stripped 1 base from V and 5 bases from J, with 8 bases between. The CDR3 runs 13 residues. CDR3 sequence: CASSLGRVYGYTF. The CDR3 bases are TGTGCCAGCAGCTTAGGGCGGGTATATGGCTACACCTTC.

The CDR3 reads CASKLGGYQPQHF. The CDR3 region has the DNA TGTGCCAGCAAATTGGGGGGGTATCAGCCCCAGCATTTT. This chain joins TRBV2 and TRBJ1-5; possible D gene TRBD1, 5 bases. CDR3 length: 13 residues. The germline CDR1 and CDR2 sequences are SNHLY and FYNNEI. V lost 7 bases to trimming and J lost 5 bases, with 12 bases between them.